The 22 T cell receptor beta chains in this list originate from one sample, sequenced in a study of early T cells in non-severe SARS-CoV-2 infection. One entry per CDR3 protein results from TCRdb running MiXCR on the 5' RACE reads. The sample lists more than 20,000 distinct CDR3 sequences, around 3.5% occurring once. Material for sequencing was whole blood. The receptors stem from an adult who was a healthcare worker with PCR-confirmed SARS-CoV-2 infection or an uninfected control (not recorded which).

This clonotype was detected ten times or more. The CDR3 region is CSVVSSGRNNEQFF. CDR3 in DNA: TGCAGCGTTGTATCGAGCGGGAGGAACAATGAGCAGTTCTTC. The chain has TRBV29-1 and TRBJ2-1, with 9 bases matching TRBD2. The CDR3 length is 14 residues. With 4 bases clipped from V and 5 bases from J, the junction kept 6 bases outside the gene matches. From germline, CDR1 is SQVTM and CDR2 ANQGSEA.

This clonotype was seen more than once but under ten times. This clone may be a read error of a much larger clone one base away. The chain has TRBV5-1 and TRBJ2-6; no definite D call. Germline values: CDR1 SGHRS, CDR2 YFSETQ. The CDR3 has 16 residues. DNA for the CDR3: TGCGCCAGCAGCTTTCTGGCCCTCTCTGGGACCAACGTCCTGACTTTC. Translating it yields CASSFLALSGTNVLTF.

The rearrangement joins TRBV28 to TRBJ2-5, with D possibly being TRBD1 (6 bases). V was shortened by 5 bases and J by 9 bases, with 13 bases between the two germline ends. The length of the CDR3 is 12 residues. The V gene's germline CDR1 is MDHEN and CDR2 SYDVKM. The CDR3 region has the DNA TGTGCCAGCAGTGCCCCGACAGGACCCCAGTACTTC. This codes for CASSAPTGPQYF.

This clonotype was observed a few times. The V and J genes are TRBV28 and TRBJ2-3; D is undetermined. The germline V and J ends were trimmed by 5 bases and 4 bases, with 13 bases remaining between them. The CDR3 loop spans 14 amino acids. Per the germline V gene, CDR1 is MDHEN and CDR2 is SYDVKM. For the CDR3, the DNA is TGTGCCAGCAGTCCACGGGCCATGGCAGATACGCAGTATTTT. It is translated as CASSPRAMADTQYF. Looking up the rest from reference TRBV28 and TRBJ2-3 gives the full variable domain: DVKVTQSSRYLVKRTGEKVFLECVQDMDHENMFWYRQDPGLGLRLIYFSYDVKMKEKGDIPEGYSVSREKKERFSLILESASTNQTSMYLCASSPRAMADTQYFGPGTRLTVL.

This clonotype was detected many times. This rearrangement joins TRBV11-2 to TRBJ2-7; no clear D gene. The germline CDR1 and CDR2 sequences are SGHAT and FQNNGV. CDR3 length: 13 amino acids. V lost 1 base and J lost 3, with 7 bases in between. The CDR3 DNA sequence: TGTGCCAGCAGCTTAGCGACTCGCTACGAGCAGTACTTC. Amino acids: CASSLATRYEQYF. The full variable domain, completed using reference TRBV11-2 and TRBJ2-7, is EAGVAQSPRYKIIEKRQSVAFWCNPISGHATLYWYQQILGQGPKLLIQFQNNGVVDDSQLPKDRFSAERLKGVDSTLKIQPAKLEDSAVYLCASSLATRYEQYFGPGTRLTVT.

This clonotype was detected ten times or more. The chain employs TRBV4-3 and TRBJ2-3, with 10 bases matching TRBD2. CDR1 and CDR2 (germline): LGHNA, YSLEER. V shed 3 bases, J shed 0 bases, and the junction held 0 bases outside the gene matches. This CDR3 comprises 15 residues. This CDR3 is CASSQTSGSTDTQYF. DNA of the CDR3: TGCGCCAGCAGCCAGACTAGCGGGAGCACAGATACGCAGTATTTT.

This clonotype was counted at least ten times. This chain joins TRBV9 and TRBJ2-1, with D unclear. V was trimmed by 0 bases and J by 6 bases, leaving 16 bases between them. The germline V gene has CDR1 SGDLS and CDR2 YYNGEE. The CDR3 covers 16 residues. CDR3 region: CASSVGKTWGSNEQFF. The CDR3 nucleotides are TGTGCCAGCAGCGTAGGAAAAACTTGGGGAAGCAATGAGCAGTTCTTC.

The chain employs TRBV2 and TRBJ2-7; D is undetermined. The CDR3 covers 15 residues. V lost 2 bases, J lost 1 base, and 12 bases lay in between. Germline-derived CDR1 and CDR2 are SNHLY and FYNNEI. The CDR3 nucleotides read TGTGCCAGCAGTGAATATCGGGTCCCTTCCTACGAGCAGTACTTC. Its translation: CASSEYRVPSYEQYF.

This clonotype showed up just a few times. The genes are TRBV7-9 and TRBJ1-1; D possibly corresponds to TRBD1 (5 bases). The CDR3 consists of 13 residues. Between the trimmed V and J ends, which lost 5 bases and 4 bases, there was a span of 11 bases. CDR1 and CDR2 (germline): SEHNR, FQNEAQ (reference sequence). The CDR3: CASSPLGGTEAFF. The CDR3 DNA sequence: TGTGCCAGCAGCCCCCTGGGGGGCACTGAAGCTTTCTTT.

This clonotype appeared many times. The chain recombines TRBV29-1 with TRBJ2-5; 8 bases fit TRBD1. Looked up from germline, CDR1 is SQVTM and CDR2 is ANQGSEA. The trim removed 1 base at V and 2 bases at J, leaving 18 bases unmatched. The CDR3 runs 19 residues. CDR3 coding DNA: TGCAGCGTTGAAGGAGGACAGGGCCGAAATATGGAGCCGCAAGAGACCCAGTACTTC. Amino acids: CSVEGGQGRNMEPQETQYF.

This clonotype was observed many times. The chain carries TRBV10-1 and TRBJ2-1; no definite D call. CDR1 and CDR2 (germline): WNHNN, SYGVQD (reference sequence). Trimming pared 6 bases from V and 10 bases from J, leaving 13 bases between. The CDR3 sequence is 12 residues long. The CDR3 bases are TGCGCCAGCAGCTCGGATGGCGACGAGCAGTTCTTC. Protein product: CASSSDGDEQFF.

This clonotype was counted many times. V gene TRBV19 combines with J gene TRBJ2-1, with 15 bases fitting TRBD2. With 6 bases clipped from V and 2 bases from J, the junction kept 2 bases outside the gene matches. Germline V gene sequence: CDR1 LNHDA, CDR2 SQIVND (reference sequence). The CDR3 runs to 16 residues. In nucleotides, the CDR3 is TGTGCCAGTAGCGGACTAGCGGGGGGGCCCTACAATGAGCAGTTCTTC. Translation gives CASSGLAGGPYNEQFF.

This clonotype was recorded a few times. This chain connects TRBV29-1 to TRBJ2-7; the match to TRBD1 covers 8 bases. Germline V lookup: CDR1 SQVTM, CDR2 ANQGSEA. J gave up 7 bases and V 5 bases, and 7 bases lay outside the gene matches. CDR3 length: 12 residues. The CDR3 DNA is TGCAGCGTTACCCAGACAGGGGAAGAGCAGTACTTC. Protein sequence: CSVTQTGEEQYF.

This clonotype was observed at least ten times. This chain joins TRBV7-6 and TRBJ2-7; 7 bases are a match to TRBD1. This CDR3 region has 15 residues. V was clipped by 4 bases and J by 0 bases; unmatched bases: 6. Germline V lookup: CDR1 SGHVS, CDR2 FNYEAQ. The CDR3 DNA reads as TGTGCCAGCAGCTCGGGACAGACGAGCTCCTACGAGCAGTACTTC. This encodes CASSSGQTSSYEQYF.

There are many counts of this clonotype. In DNA, the CDR3 is TGCGCCAGCAGTGCCCCCTTTGGCTACACCTTC. Protein product: CASSAPFGYTF. The genes are TRBV10-1 and TRBJ1-2; D is ambiguous. Looked up from germline, CDR1 is WNHNN and CDR2 is SYGVQD (reference sequence). The length of the CDR3 is 11 residues. The V end lost 4 bases, the J end lost 7 bases, and 7 bases lay between the germline ends.

This clonotype has ten or more counts. The genes are TRBV5-1 and TRBJ1-4, with a tentative D call TRBD1 (5 bases). Germline V gene data show CDR1 as SGHRS and CDR2 as YFSETQ. V was cut by 4 bases and J by 0 bases, with 13 bases left in between. The CDR3 spans 16 residues. The chain's CDR3 is CASSRGEVATNEKLFF. CDR3 DNA sequence: TGCGCCAGCAGCCGGGGGGAAGTTGCAACTAATGAAAAACTGTTTTTT.

The chain joins TRBV6-6 to TRBJ2-5; no clear D. V lost 7 bases and J 8 bases, leaving 14 bases between the germline ends. The CDR3 has 12 residues. The germline V gene has CDR1 MNHNY and CDR2 SVGAGI (reference sequence). In nucleotides, the CDR3 is TGTGCCAGCACCACAACTCTCGGCACCCAGTACTTC. It codes for CASTTTLGTQYF.

This clonotype was recorded a few times. V is TRBV6-6 and J is TRBJ2-4; 8 positions agree with TRBD2. The germline V gene has CDR1 MNHNY and CDR2 SVGAGI (reference sequence). The junction had 1 base not matched to a gene; V was cut back by 6 bases and J by 0 bases. The CDR3 extends over 14 amino acids. CDR3 DNA sequence: TGTGCCAGCAGCCGGGGGGGAGCCAAAAACATTCAGTACTTC. It codes for CASSRGGAKNIQYF.

This clonotype was seen many times. The chain recombines TRBV18 with TRBJ1-6; TRBD1 matches at 9 bases. The V segment lost 3 bases and the J segment 9 bases; nucleotides outside the gene matches: 9. This CDR3 has 16 amino acids. Germline assignment: CDR1 KGHSH and CDR2 LQKENI. The CDR3 region is CASSPFGTGPSSPLHF. CDR3 DNA: TGTGCCAGCTCACCCTTCGGGACAGGGCCCAGTTCACCCCTCCACTTT.

This clonotype was seen a handful of times. J is TRBJ2-7 and V is TRBV9, with 8 bases fitting TRBD2. J lost 4 bases, V lost 3 bases, and 12 bases had no gene match. The CDR3 is made up of 16 amino acids. Germline V gene lookup returns CDR1 SGDLS and CDR2 YYNGEE. CDR3 loop: CASSAGGAGAGYEQYF. As DNA, the CDR3 is TGTGCCAGCAGCGCTGGCGGAGCGGGAGCAGGATACGAGCAGTACTTC.

This clonotype was observed many times. This chain connects TRBV7-6 to TRBJ2-3; 11 nucleotides match TRBD2. The junction had 7 bases not matched to a gene; V was cut back by 4 bases and J by 4 bases. This CDR3 spans 16 amino acids. Germline loops: CDR1 SGHVS, CDR2 FNYEAQ. The CDR3 sequence is CASSSTSGSGADTQYF. Written as DNA, the CDR3 is TGTGCCAGCAGCTCCACTAGCGGGAGTGGGGCAGATACGCAGTATTTT. Combining the CDR3 with reference TRBV7-6 and TRBJ2-3 gives the whole variable domain GAGVSQSPRYKVTKRGQDVALRCDPISGHVSLYWYRQALGQGPEFLTYFNYEAQQDKSGLPNDRFSAERPEGSISTLTIQRTEQRDSAMYRCASSSTSGSGADTQYFGPGTRLTVL.

This clonotype was recorded many times. This CDR3 is CASSVTSGGLYEQYF. CDR3 in DNA: TGTGCCAGCAGCGTAACTAGCGGGGGCCTCTACGAGCAGTACTTC. V is TRBV9 and J is TRBJ2-7; 11 bases line up with TRBD2. CDR1 and CDR2 from the germline V gene are SGDLS and YYNGEE. This CDR3 has 15 amino acids. The V and J ends lost 1 base and 3 bases, in that order; junction bases with no gene match: 3.